This T cell receptor beta chain was retrieved from a study of blood T cell repertoires in COVID-19. Overall study context: There were acute and convalescent COVID-19 samples, and they came from the United States, Italy and Spain. T cells, B-cell-depleted T cells, or PBMCs provided the cDNA or gDNA that served as material.

As originally analysed: Amplification of reference gene primers was used by the study to estimate nucleated cell counts. The method was immunoSEQ multiplex PCR; TCRdb's version includes in-frame clones alone and lacks a portion of them. V, J and clone size derive from that table, while D and trimming were established from the DNA sequence. The repertoire holds about 40,000 clones, with 80% to 90% as singletons. This TCR came from an older woman with acute or convalescent COVID-19. The sample taken for sequencing was peripheral blood.

CDR3 coding DNA: TGTGCCAGCAGCTTAGAGGGCAGGGTTACTGAAGCTTTCTTT. It yields the protein CASSLEGRVTEAFF. The genes are TRBV11-2 and TRBJ1-1; possibly TRBD1 for D (5 bases). Germline V gene data show CDR1 as SGHAT and CDR2 as FQNNGV. The CDR3 is 14 residues long. V was shortened by 0 bases and J by 5 bases, with 10 bases between the two germline ends.